This is a list of T cell receptor beta chains from one sample in a study of regulatory T cells in long-lasting Graves disease. Via MiXCR, TCRdb re-called the multiplex PCR reads, giving one row per CDR3 protein. Here the sample spans 350,000 to 500,000 distinct CDR3 sequences, about 14% being singletons. These data are also associated with another study on T cells in Graves' hyperthyroidism and ophthalmopathy.

This material consisted of peripheral blood mononuclear cells (PBMCs), taken at new diagnosis, from a patient treated with antithyroid drugs. These TCRs come from a woman aged 45-60 years with Graves disease. CDR3s include the opening cysteine and the closing phenylalanine or tryptophan. Each record gives: clone size, J gene, D gene, V gene, CDR3 DNA, CDR3 protein. The D gene is left open where the match is weak. Clone size is shown for a subset of rows, as once, few, many or a class of expanded clone.

>few|TRBJ2-7|-|TRBV7-9
TGTGCCAGCAGCTTCGAAGAGCGGTCCTACGAGCAGTACTTC
CASSFEERSYEQYF
>-|TRBJ2-3|TRBD2|TRBV12-3/TRBV12-4
TGTGCCAGCATTAAAGGACAGGGGTTTCCGACGGGGGTAGCGGGAGGGAAAGATACGCAGTATTTT
CASIKGQGFPTGVAGGKDTQYF
>many|TRBJ2-1|TRBD1|TRBV5-1
TGCGCCAGCAGAGAAGGACAGGGGGCGTTCAATGAGCAGTTCTTC
CASREGQGAFNEQFF
>few|TRBJ2-7|-|TRBV30
TGTGCCTTCGTACAGGGGACAGCGGGCGAGCAGTACTTC
CAFVQGTAGEQYF
>few|TRBJ1-1|-|TRBV6-9
TGTGCCAGCAGTTCCATCTGGACAGTTGAAGCTTTCTTT
CASSSIWTVEAFF
>many|TRBJ2-7|TRBD1|TRBV28
TGTGCCAGCAGTTCCGGGACAGGTTTTTCCGAGCAGTACTTC
CASSSGTGFSEQYF
>few|TRBJ1-4|-|TRBV3-1
TGTGCCAGCAGCTCCACAGATACAACTAATGAAAAACTGTTTTTT
CASSSTDTTNEKLFF
>-|TRBJ2-7|TRBD2|TRBV10-3
TGTGCCATCAGGAAGGGACTAGCGGGAGGGTCCTACGAGCAGTACTTC
CAIRKGLAGGSYEQYF
>few|TRBJ1-6|-|TRBV10-2
TGCGCCAGCAGTGGGGGGGGGCAGGATGCACCCCTCCACTTT
CASSGGGQDAPLHF
>many|TRBJ2-1|TRBD2|TRBV3-1
TGTGCCAGCACCCCCCGGGAGGCGGGCAACAATGAGCAGTTCTTC
CASTPREAGNNEQFF
>-|TRBJ1-2|-|TRBV2
TGTGCCAGCAGTGAAAGGGATATGGGGGTCGGCTACACCTTC
CASSERDMGVGYTF
>few|TRBJ2-1|TRBD1|TRBV19
TGTGCCAGTAGTATAATGGGACAGGGACACATCTACTCCTACAATGAGCAGTTCTTC
CASSIMGQGHIYSYNEQFF
>-|TRBJ1-6|-|TRBV28
TGTGCCAGCATCTTATCAGGGGTTGCTTCACCCCTCCACTTT
CASILSGVASPLHF
>-|TRBJ2-5|-|TRBV19
TGTGCCAGTAGTCCTCACCCAGACCGCCAAGAGACCCAGTACTTC
CASSPHPDRQETQYF
>few|TRBJ2-7|TRBD2|TRBV7-3
TGTGCCAGCAGCCCCGGGACTAGCCGCGAGCAGTACTTC
CASSPGTSREQYF
>-|TRBJ2-3|-|TRBV6-2/TRBV6-3
TGTGCCAGCAGATTAGGCGGGGCGGAAGATACGCAGTATTTT
CASRLGGAEDTQYF
>-|TRBJ2-1|-|TRBV29-1
TGCAGCGTCGCAACTCCGGGTAATGAGCAGTTCTTC
CSVATPGNEQFF
>many|TRBJ2-5|TRBD2|TRBV20-1
TGCAGTCCCAGACTAGCGGAGACCCAGTACTTC
CSPRLAETQYF
>many|TRBJ1-2|TRBD1|TRBV5-1
TGCGCCAGCAGCTCCTCGGACAGGGGTGATGGCTACACCTTC
CASSSSDRGDGYTF
>many|TRBJ2-5|TRBD2|TRBV15
TGTGCCACCAGTAGCACTAGCGGGAGAAGGCAGACCCAGTACTTC
CATSSTSGRRQTQYF
>many|TRBJ2-1|TRBD2|TRBV30
TGTGCCTGGAGTGTACGACTAGCGGGAGGTTTGGAGCAGTTCTTC
CAWSVRLAGGLEQFF
>-|TRBJ2-1|TRBD2|TRBV24-1
TGTGCCACCAGGGTCTCTGGCGGGAGCGTCTACAATGAGCAGTTCTTC
CATRVSGGSVYNEQFF
>many|TRBJ2-2|TRBD2|TRBV2
TGTGCCAGGCGGGCGGGAGTGGACACCGGGGAGCTGTTTTTT
CARRAGVDTGELFF
>many|TRBJ2-1|-|TRBV28
TGTGCCAGCAGTCCTGATAGGTGGGGGACACGAGAGAGGGATGAGCAGTTCTTC
CASSPDRWGTRERDEQFF
>few|TRBJ2-5|TRBD1|TRBV7-9
TGTGCCAGCAGCTTGATCCCGGGACAGGGGCAAGAGACCCAGTACTTC
CASSLIPGQGQETQYF
>few|TRBJ2-7|TRBD1|TRBV5-1
TGCGCCAGCAGCCCCGGTGGGACAGGGGGCTACGAGCAGTACTTC
CASSPGGTGGYEQYF
>many|TRBJ2-7|TRBD1|TRBV28
TGTGCCAGCAGTTCATGGACAGGGGGTGTACACGAGCAGTACTTC
CASSSWTGGVHEQYF
>-|TRBJ2-7|-|TRBV10-3
TGTGCCATCAGCGGCTCCGCAGGCGGGCAGTACTTC
CAISGSAGGQYF
>many|TRBJ2-2|-|TRBV12-3/TRBV12-4
TGTGCCAGCAGTCCCCTGCCCGGGGAGCTGTTTTTT
CASSPLPGELFF